This T cell receptor (beta chain) was found in a study of blood T cell repertoires in COVID-19. Study in general: COVID-19 samples from acute and convalescent phases originated in the United States, Italy and Spain. T cells, B-cell-depleted T cells, or PBMCs provided the cDNA or gDNA that served as material.

Germline V lookup: CDR1 SNHLY, CDR2 FYNNEI. This CDR3 contains 14 residues. With 7 bases clipped from V and 8 bases from J, the junction kept 11 bases outside the gene matches. Original data processing: From reference gene primer amplification, estimates of nucleated cell counts were derived. Clones were sequenced by immunoSEQ multiplex PCR, and TCRdb holds only the in-frame ones, with some missing. Clone size and the V and J calls come from that table; the DNA yielded D and trimming. Found here are 68,000 or so clones, about 82% of them singletons; the top ten hold 35% to 50%. The sequence was obtained from a human donor in a cohort sampled during active COVID-19. The chain combines TRBV2 with TRBJ2-1, with 7 bases identical to TRBD2. The sample taken for sequencing was peripheral blood. The CDR3 here is CASKLGRSGYEQFF. The CDR3 DNA follows: TGTGCCAGCAAACTAGGACGTAGCGGGTATGAGCAGTTCTTC.